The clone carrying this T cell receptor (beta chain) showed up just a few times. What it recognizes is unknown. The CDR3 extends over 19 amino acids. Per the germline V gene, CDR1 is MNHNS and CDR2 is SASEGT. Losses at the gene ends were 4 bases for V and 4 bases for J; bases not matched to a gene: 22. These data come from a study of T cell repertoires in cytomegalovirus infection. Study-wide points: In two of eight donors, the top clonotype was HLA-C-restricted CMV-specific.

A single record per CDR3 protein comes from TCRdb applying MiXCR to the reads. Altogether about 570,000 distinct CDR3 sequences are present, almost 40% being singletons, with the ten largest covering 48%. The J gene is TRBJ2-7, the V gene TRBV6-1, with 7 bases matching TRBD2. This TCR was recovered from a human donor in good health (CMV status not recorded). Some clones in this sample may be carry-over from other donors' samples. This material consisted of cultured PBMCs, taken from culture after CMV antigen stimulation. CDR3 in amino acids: CASSVRDYSSGTIKYEQYF. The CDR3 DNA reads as TGTGCCAGCAGTGTTCGGGACTACTCGTCCGGAACTATAAAATACGAGCAGTACTTC.